These T cell receptor beta chains were read from a single sample in a study of post-analysis software for immune sequencing data. TCRdb fed the PCR reads into MiXCR, producing one record per CDR3 protein. The repertoire holds approximately 460,000 distinct CDR3 sequences, with roughly 45% as singletons. The sequenced sample consisted of blood. The receptors here all came from a girl under 18 with multiple sclerosis. Both conserved end residues are part of each CDR3. D genes are given only for firm matches. Not every row has a clone size; where given, it reads once, few, many or a size class.

abundance: few
j_gene: TRBJ2-5
len: 14
d_gene: NA
v_gene: TRBV20-1
CDR3nt: TGCAGTGCCAAACCGGGACTCCAGGGAGAGACCCAGTACTTC
CDR3aa: CSAKPGLQGETQYF

abundance: few
j_gene: TRBJ2-7
len: 14
d_gene: TRBD1
v_gene: TRBV4-2
CDR3nt: TGTGCCAGCAGCCTGACAGGGGTGGTCGACGAGCAGTACTTC
CDR3aa: CASSLTGVVDEQYF

abundance: NA
j_gene: TRBJ2-3
len: 14
d_gene: TRBD2
v_gene: TRBV25-1
CDR3nt: TGTGCCAGCAGTGAATGGCGGGAGCCAGATACGCAGGATTTT
CDR3aa: CASSEWREPDTQDF

abundance: few
j_gene: TRBJ2-1
len: 15
d_gene: TRBD2
v_gene: TRBV7-2
CDR3nt: TGTGCCAGCAGCTTAACTAGCGGGAGTCACAATGAGCAGTTCTTC
CDR3aa: CASSLTSGSHNEQFF

abundance: few
j_gene: TRBJ2-7
len: 12
d_gene: TRBD1
v_gene: TRBV29-1
CDR3nt: TGCAGCGCCCGGGACAGAAAATACGAGCAGTACTTC
CDR3aa: CSARDRKYEQYF

abundance: few
j_gene: TRBJ2-2
len: 16
d_gene: NA
v_gene: TRBV2
CDR3nt: TGTGCCAGCAGTGAACACAGTTTACACAACACCGGGGAGCTGTTTTTT
CDR3aa: CASSEHSLHNTGELFF

abundance: NA
j_gene: TRBJ1-5
len: 14
d_gene: NA
v_gene: TRBV12-3/TRBV12-4
CDR3nt: TGTGCCAGCAGTTTGCAAGGTTCGGATCAGCCCCAGCATTTT
CDR3aa: CASSLQGSDQPQHF

abundance: NA
j_gene: TRBJ2-7
len: 13
d_gene: NA
v_gene: TRBV4-1
CDR3nt: TGCGCCAGCAGCCCGGGACACCACTACGAGCAGTACTTC
CDR3aa: CASSPGHHYEQYF

abundance: few
j_gene: TRBJ2-3
len: 13
d_gene: NA
v_gene: TRBV6-6
CDR3nt: TGTGCCCACAATACTAGGAGGTCAGATACGCAGTATTTT
CDR3aa: CAHNTRRSDTQYF

abundance: few
j_gene: TRBJ2-1
len: 11
d_gene: NA
v_gene: TRBV10-2
CDR3nt: TGCGCCAGCAGTGAGGGCAATGAGCAGTTCTTC
CDR3aa: CASSEGNEQFF

abundance: few
j_gene: TRBJ2-5
len: 14
d_gene: NA
v_gene: TRBV20-1
CDR3nt: TGCAGTGCTAGAGATGAAGGGAGGAGAGTGACCCAGTACTTC
CDR3aa: CSARDEGRRVTQYF

abundance: NA
j_gene: TRBJ2-1
len: 15
d_gene: TRBD2
v_gene: TRBV4-1
CDR3nt: TGCGCCAGCAGCCAAGTACTAGCGGGGTACAATGAGCAGTTCTTC
CDR3aa: CASSQVLAGYNEQFF

abundance: few
j_gene: TRBJ2-1
len: 20
d_gene: TRBD2
v_gene: TRBV13
CDR3nt: TGTGCCAGCAGCTTAGTCACCGGGACTAGCGGGAGATTTATGTACAATGAGCAGTTCTTC
CDR3aa: CASSLVTGTSGRFMYNEQFF

abundance: few
j_gene: TRBJ1-2
len: 14
d_gene: NA
v_gene: TRBV20-1
CDR3nt: TGCAGTGCTAGAGAAACACACGAGAACTATGGCTACACCTTC
CDR3aa: CSARETHENYGYTF

abundance: NA
j_gene: TRBJ2-7
len: 15
d_gene: TRBD1
v_gene: TRBV4-1
CDR3nt: TGCGCCAGCAGCCGACCGGGACAGGCCTTCTACGAGCAGTACTTC
CDR3aa: CASSRPGQAFYEQYF

abundance: few
j_gene: TRBJ2-5
len: 17
d_gene: NA
v_gene: TRBV7-3
CDR3nt: TGTGCCAGCAGCATGGGACACCTCGAGCCTTTCCAAGAGACCCAGTACTTC
CDR3aa: CASSMGHLEPFQETQYF

abundance: NA
j_gene: TRBJ2-7
len: 15
d_gene: TRBD1
v_gene: TRBV7-3
CDR3nt: TGTGCCAGCAGCTTAATACGGACAGGGAAGCACGAGCAGTACTTC
CDR3aa: CASSLIRTGKHEQYF

abundance: NA
j_gene: TRBJ2-4
len: 16
d_gene: NA
v_gene: TRBV3-1
CDR3nt: TGTGCCAGCAGCCAGGGTGAGGGGGTAGGCCCCAATGAGCAGTACTTC
CDR3aa: CASSQGEGVGPNEQYF

abundance: NA
j_gene: TRBJ2-3
len: 15
d_gene: TRBD2
v_gene: TRBV12-3/TRBV12-4
CDR3nt: TGTGCCAGCGGGGGGACTAGCGGTTACACAGATACGCAGTATTTT
CDR3aa: CASGGTSGYTDTQYF

abundance: NA
j_gene: TRBJ2-5
len: 15
d_gene: NA
v_gene: TRBV20-1
CDR3nt: TGCAGTCAAGGGGGAGCCCCGGGGGTCCAAGAGACCCAGTACTTC
CDR3aa: CSQGGAPGVQETQYF

abundance: NA
j_gene: TRBJ2-3
len: 17
d_gene: TRBD2
v_gene: TRBV7-3
CDR3nt: TGTGCCAGCAGCCCGCTTAGCGGGAGGCCGGGAACAGACACGCAGTATTTT
CDR3aa: CASSPLSGRPGTDTQYF

abundance: few
j_gene: TRBJ2-1
len: 12
d_gene: TRBD2
v_gene: TRBV3-1
CDR3nt: TGTGCCAGCAGCCCGACTAGCTCCCAGCAGTTCTTC
CDR3aa: CASSPTSSQQFF

abundance: few
j_gene: TRBJ2-7
len: 14
d_gene: NA
v_gene: TRBV5-1
CDR3nt: TGCGCCAGCAGCTTATTCGAGGCCTCCTACGAGCAGTACTTC
CDR3aa: CASSLFEASYEQYF

abundance: few
j_gene: TRBJ1-2
len: 15
d_gene: NA
v_gene: TRBV29-1
CDR3nt: TGCAGCGTAGCCCCGGGAGGCAGGGTGGCCTATGGCTACACCTTC
CDR3aa: CSVAPGGRVAYGYTF

abundance: few
j_gene: TRBJ2-1
len: 15
d_gene: TRBD2
v_gene: TRBV6-5
CDR3nt: TGTGCCAGCAGTTACTCTAGCGGGAGGACCAATGAGCAGTTCTTT
CDR3aa: CASSYSSGRTNEQFF

abundance: NA
j_gene: TRBJ2-3
len: 14
d_gene: NA
v_gene: TRBV7-2
CDR3nt: TGTGCCAGCAGCTTAGGAGGCCCGGAGGATACGCAGTATTTT
CDR3aa: CASSLGGPEDTQYF

abundance: NA
j_gene: TRBJ2-7
len: 12
d_gene: NA
v_gene: TRBV30
CDR3nt: TGTGCCTGGAGTATGCCGAACTACGAGCAGTACTTC
CDR3aa: CAWSMPNYEQYF

abundance: NA
j_gene: TRBJ2-5
len: 15
d_gene: NA
v_gene: TRBV20-1
CDR3nt: TGCAGTGCTAGAGATCTGTCGGGAGTCCAAGAGACCCAGTACTTC
CDR3aa: CSARDLSGVQETQYF

abundance: NA
j_gene: TRBJ2-1
len: 15
d_gene: TRBD1
v_gene: TRBV6-5
CDR3nt: TGTGCCAGCAGCCGACAGGGGAGCTCCTACAATGAGCAGTTCTTC
CDR3aa: CASSRQGSSYNEQFF